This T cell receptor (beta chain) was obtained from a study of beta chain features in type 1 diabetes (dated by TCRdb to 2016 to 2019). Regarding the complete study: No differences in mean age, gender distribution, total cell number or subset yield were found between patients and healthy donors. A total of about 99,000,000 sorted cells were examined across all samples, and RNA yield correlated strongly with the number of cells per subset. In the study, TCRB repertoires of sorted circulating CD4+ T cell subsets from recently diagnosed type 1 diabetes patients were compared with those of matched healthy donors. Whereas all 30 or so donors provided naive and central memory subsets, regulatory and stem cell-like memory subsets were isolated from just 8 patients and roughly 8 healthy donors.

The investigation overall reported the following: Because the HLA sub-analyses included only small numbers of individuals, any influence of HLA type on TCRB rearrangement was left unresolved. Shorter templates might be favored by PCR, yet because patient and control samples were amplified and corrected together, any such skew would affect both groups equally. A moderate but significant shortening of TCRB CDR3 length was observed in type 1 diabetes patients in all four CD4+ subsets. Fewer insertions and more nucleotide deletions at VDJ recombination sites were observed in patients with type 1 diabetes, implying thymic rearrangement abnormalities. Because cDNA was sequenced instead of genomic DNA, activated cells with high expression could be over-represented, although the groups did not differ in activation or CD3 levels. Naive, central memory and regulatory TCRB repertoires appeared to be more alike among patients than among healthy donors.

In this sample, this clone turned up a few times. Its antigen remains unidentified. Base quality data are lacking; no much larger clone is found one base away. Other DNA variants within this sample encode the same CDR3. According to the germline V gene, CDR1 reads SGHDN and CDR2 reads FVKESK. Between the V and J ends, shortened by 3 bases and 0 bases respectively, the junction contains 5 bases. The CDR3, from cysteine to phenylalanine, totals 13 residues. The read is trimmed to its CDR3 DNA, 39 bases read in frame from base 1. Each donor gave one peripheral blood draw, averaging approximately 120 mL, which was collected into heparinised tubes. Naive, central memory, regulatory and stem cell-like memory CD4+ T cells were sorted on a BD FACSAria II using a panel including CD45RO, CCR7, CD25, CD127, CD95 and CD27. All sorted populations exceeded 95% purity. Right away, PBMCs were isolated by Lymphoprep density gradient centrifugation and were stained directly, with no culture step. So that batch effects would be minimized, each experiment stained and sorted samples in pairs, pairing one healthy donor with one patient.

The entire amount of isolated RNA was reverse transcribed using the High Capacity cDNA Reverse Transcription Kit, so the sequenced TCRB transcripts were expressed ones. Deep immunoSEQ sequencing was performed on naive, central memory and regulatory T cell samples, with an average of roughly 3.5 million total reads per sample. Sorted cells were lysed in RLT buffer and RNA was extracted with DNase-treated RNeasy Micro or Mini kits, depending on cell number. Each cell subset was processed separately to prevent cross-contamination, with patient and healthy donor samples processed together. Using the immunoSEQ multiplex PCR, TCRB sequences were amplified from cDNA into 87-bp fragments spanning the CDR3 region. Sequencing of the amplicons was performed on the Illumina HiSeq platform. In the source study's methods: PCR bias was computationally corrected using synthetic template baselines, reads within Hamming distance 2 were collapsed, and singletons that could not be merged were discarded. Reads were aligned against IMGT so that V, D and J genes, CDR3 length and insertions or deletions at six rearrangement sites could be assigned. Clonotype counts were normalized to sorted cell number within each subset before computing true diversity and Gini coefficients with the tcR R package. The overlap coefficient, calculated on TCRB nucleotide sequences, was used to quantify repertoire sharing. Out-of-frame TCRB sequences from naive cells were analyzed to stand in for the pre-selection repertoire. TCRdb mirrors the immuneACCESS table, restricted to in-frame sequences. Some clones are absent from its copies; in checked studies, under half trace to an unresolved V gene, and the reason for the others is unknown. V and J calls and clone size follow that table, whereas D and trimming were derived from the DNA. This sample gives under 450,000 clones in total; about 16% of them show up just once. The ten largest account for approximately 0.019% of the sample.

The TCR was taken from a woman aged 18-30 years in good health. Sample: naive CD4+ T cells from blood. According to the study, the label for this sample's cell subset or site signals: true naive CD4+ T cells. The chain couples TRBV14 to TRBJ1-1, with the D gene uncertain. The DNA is TGTGCCAGCAGCCAGAGCCTGAACACTGAAGCTTTCTTT. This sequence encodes CASSQSLNTEAFF.